The rows below give T cell receptor beta chains drawn from one sample of a study of response to subunit inactivated influenza vaccine. TCRdb re-analysed the RT-PCR reads in MiXCR, keeping a single row per CDR3 protein. The sample lists about 520,000 distinct CDR3 sequences; approximately 24% were seen once. This material consisted of CD4+ T cells sorted from PBMCs, taken more than 4 days after vaccination. The receptor source for this set is a man aged 45-60 years who received an inactivated influenza vaccine. The CDR3 runs from the conserved cysteine through the conserved F or W. Each record gives: CDR3 protein, CDR3 DNA, clone size, D gene, V gene, CDR3 length, J gene. D genes are given only for firm matches. A row's size may be missing; if present it is once, few, many or a size class.

CDR3 protein: CASSLSGNSPLHF; CDR3 DNA: TGTGCCAGCAGTTTATCCGGGAATTCACCCCTCCACTTT; clone size: many; D gene: .; V gene: TRBV12-3/TRBV12-4; CDR3 length: 13; J gene: TRBJ1-6
CDR3 protein: CASSPRTSGRGRSGANVLTF; CDR3 DNA: TGCGCCAGCAGCCCCCGGACTAGCGGGAGAGGGCGTTCTGGGGCCAACGTCCTGACTTTC; clone size: .; D gene: TRBD2; V gene: TRBV5-1; CDR3 length: 20; J gene: TRBJ2-6
CDR3 protein: CASSLFGVEQYF; CDR3 DNA: TGTGCCAGCAGTTTGTTCGGGGTCGAGCAGTACTTC; clone size: .; D gene: .; V gene: TRBV12-3/TRBV12-4; CDR3 length: 12; J gene: TRBJ2-7
CDR3 protein: CASSRSIAGGGQETQYF; CDR3 DNA: TGTGCCAGCAGCCGCTCTATAGCGGGAGGGGGTCAAGAGACCCAGTACTTC; clone size: .; D gene: TRBD2; V gene: TRBV7-2; CDR3 length: 17; J gene: TRBJ2-5
CDR3 protein: CASSRQLAGSYEQYF; CDR3 DNA: TGCGCCAGCAGCCGACAACTAGCGGGGTCCTACGAGCAGTACTTC; clone size: .; D gene: TRBD2; V gene: TRBV4-3; CDR3 length: 15; J gene: TRBJ2-7
CDR3 protein: CASSQPMGTQYF; CDR3 DNA: TGTGCCAGCAGCCAGCCAATGGGGACCCAGTACTTC; clone size: .; D gene: .; V gene: TRBV14; CDR3 length: 12; J gene: TRBJ2-5
CDR3 protein: CASSLGGGHEEGYTF; CDR3 DNA: TGTGCCAGCAGCTTGGGTGGTGGCCACGAGGAGGGCTACACCTTC; clone size: few; D gene: .; V gene: TRBV7-9; CDR3 length: 15; J gene: TRBJ1-2
CDR3 protein: CSARVSAVGETQYF; CDR3 DNA: TGCAGTGCTAGAGTATCCGCAGTCGGAGAGACCCAGTACTTC; clone size: .; D gene: .; V gene: TRBV20-1; CDR3 length: 14; J gene: TRBJ2-5
CDR3 protein: CASRAGLYNEQFF; CDR3 DNA: TGTGCCAGTAGGGCGGGCCTCTACAATGAGCAGTTCTTC; clone size: .; D gene: .; V gene: TRBV19; CDR3 length: 13; J gene: TRBJ2-1
CDR3 protein: CASSVSGGAGYEQYF; CDR3 DNA: TGTGCCAGCAGCGTAAGCGGGGGGGCAGGTTACGAGCAGTACTTC; clone size: few; D gene: TRBD2; V gene: TRBV7-2; CDR3 length: 15; J gene: TRBJ2-7
CDR3 protein: CASSQPHLTGTSITYEQYF; CDR3 DNA: TGCGCCAGCAGCCAACCTCATTTGACCGGGACTAGTATAACCTACGAGCAGTACTTC; clone size: many; D gene: TRBD2; V gene: TRBV5-1; CDR3 length: 19; J gene: TRBJ2-7
CDR3 protein: CASSDIGGRVNTEAFF; CDR3 DNA: TGTGCCAGCAGTGACATTGGTGGCAGGGTCAACACTGAAGCTTTCTTT; clone size: many; D gene: .; V gene: TRBV2; CDR3 length: 16; J gene: TRBJ1-1
CDR3 protein: CASSQAGPGELFF; CDR3 DNA: TGTGCCAGCAGCCAAGCCGGACCCGGGGAGCTGTTTTTT; clone size: .; D gene: .; V gene: TRBV3-1; CDR3 length: 13; J gene: TRBJ2-2
CDR3 protein: CASSLEGTVTYEQYF; CDR3 DNA: TGTGCCAGCAGCTTAGAGGGGACAGTTACCTACGAGCAGTACTTC; clone size: .; D gene: TRBD1; V gene: TRBV11-2; CDR3 length: 15; J gene: TRBJ2-7
CDR3 protein: CASSFHPGKGHHGYTF; CDR3 DNA: TGTGCCAGCAGTTTCCATCCGGGCAAGGGTCACCATGGCTACACCTTC; clone size: few; D gene: .; V gene: TRBV27; CDR3 length: 16; J gene: TRBJ1-2
CDR3 protein: CASSLGASDYGYTF; CDR3 DNA: TGTGCCAGCAGCTTAGGGGCATCCGACTATGGCTACACCTTC; clone size: .; D gene: .; V gene: TRBV7-9; CDR3 length: 14; J gene: TRBJ1-2
CDR3 protein: CASSLKGTGRGGELFF; CDR3 DNA: TGTGCCAGCAGTTTAAAGGGGACAGGGAGAGGCGGGGAGCTGTTTTTT; clone size: few; D gene: TRBD1; V gene: TRBV27; CDR3 length: 16; J gene: TRBJ2-2
CDR3 protein: CASSYSNFVLTRVQETQYF; CDR3 DNA: TGTGCCAGCAGTTACTCGAATTTCGTTTTGACTAGGGTCCAAGAGACCCAGTACTTC; clone size: .; D gene: .; V gene: TRBV6-5; CDR3 length: 19; J gene: TRBJ2-5